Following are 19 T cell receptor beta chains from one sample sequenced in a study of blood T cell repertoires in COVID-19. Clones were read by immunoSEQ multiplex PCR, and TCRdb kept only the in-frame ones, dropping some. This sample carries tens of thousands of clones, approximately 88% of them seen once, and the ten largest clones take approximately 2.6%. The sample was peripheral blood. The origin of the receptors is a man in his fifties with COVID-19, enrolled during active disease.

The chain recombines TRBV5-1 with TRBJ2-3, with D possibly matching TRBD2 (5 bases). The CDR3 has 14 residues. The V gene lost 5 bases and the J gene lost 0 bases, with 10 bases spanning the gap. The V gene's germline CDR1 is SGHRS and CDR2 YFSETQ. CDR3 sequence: CASSSGGSTDTQYF. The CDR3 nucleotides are TGCGCCAGCAGTAGTGGAGGAAGCACAGATACGCAGTATTTT. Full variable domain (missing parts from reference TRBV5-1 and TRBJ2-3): KAGVTQTPRYLIKTRGQQVTLSCSPISGHRSVSWYQQTPGQGLQFLFEYFSETQRNKGNFPGRFSGRQFSNSRSEMNVSTLELGDSALYLCASSSGGSTDTQYFGPGTRLTVL.

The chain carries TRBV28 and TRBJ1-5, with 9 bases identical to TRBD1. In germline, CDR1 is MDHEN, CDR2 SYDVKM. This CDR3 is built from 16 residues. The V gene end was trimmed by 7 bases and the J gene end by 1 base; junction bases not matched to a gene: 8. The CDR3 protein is CASKPGTGFSNQPQHF. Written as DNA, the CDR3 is TGTGCCAGCAAACCCGGGACAGGGTTCAGCAATCAGCCCCAGCATTTT.

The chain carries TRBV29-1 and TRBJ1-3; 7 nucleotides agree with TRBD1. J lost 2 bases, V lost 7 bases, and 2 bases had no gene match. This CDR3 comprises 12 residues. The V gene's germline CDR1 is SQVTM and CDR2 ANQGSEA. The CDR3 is CSATGTGNTIYF. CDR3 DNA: TGCAGCGCGACAGGGACTGGAAACACCATATATTTT.

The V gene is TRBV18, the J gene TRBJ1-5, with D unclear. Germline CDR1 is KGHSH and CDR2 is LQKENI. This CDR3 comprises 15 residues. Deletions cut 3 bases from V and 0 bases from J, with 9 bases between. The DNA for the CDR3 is TGTGCCAGCTCACCGCGAGTAAATAGCAATCAGCCCCAGCATTTT. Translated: CASSPRVNSNQPQHF.

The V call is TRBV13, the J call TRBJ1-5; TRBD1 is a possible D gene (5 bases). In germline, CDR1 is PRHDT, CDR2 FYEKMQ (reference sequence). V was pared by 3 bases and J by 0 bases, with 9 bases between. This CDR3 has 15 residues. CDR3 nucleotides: TGTGCCAGCAGCTTTGGGGGGAATAGCAATCAGCCCCAGCATTTT. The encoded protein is CASSFGGNSNQPQHF.

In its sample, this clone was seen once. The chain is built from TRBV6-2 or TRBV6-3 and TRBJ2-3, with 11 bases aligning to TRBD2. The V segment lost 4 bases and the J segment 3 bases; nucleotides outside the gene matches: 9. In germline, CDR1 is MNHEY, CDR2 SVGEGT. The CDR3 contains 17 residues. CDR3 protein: CASSWVAGGPLTDTQYF. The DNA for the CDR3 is TGTGCCAGCAGTTGGGTAGCGGGGGGGCCTTTGACAGATACGCAGTATTTT.

DNA of the CDR3: TGCGCCAGCAGCTTGGAACCGGTAGTTGGCAATCAGCCCCAGCATTTT. Residues: CASSLEPVVGNQPQHF. The chain joins TRBV5-1 to TRBJ1-5; D uncertain. The CDR3 totals 16 residues. Germline V gives CDR1 SGHRS, CDR2 YFSETQ. V was clipped by 0 bases and J by 2 bases, with 12 bases between them.

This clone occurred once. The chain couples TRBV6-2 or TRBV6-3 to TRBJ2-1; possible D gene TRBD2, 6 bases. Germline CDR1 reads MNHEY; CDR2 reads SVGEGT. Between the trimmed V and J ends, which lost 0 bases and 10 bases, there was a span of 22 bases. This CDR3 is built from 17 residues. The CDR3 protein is CASSYSTSRLGVLEQFF. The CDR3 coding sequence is TGTGCCAGCAGTTACTCGACTAGTAGGTTGGGTGTATTAGAGCAGTTCTTC.

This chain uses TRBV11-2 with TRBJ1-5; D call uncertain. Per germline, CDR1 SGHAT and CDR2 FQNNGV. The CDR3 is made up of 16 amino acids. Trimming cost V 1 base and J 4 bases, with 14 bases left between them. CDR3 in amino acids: CASSLVAGFGNQPQHF. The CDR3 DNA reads TGTGCCAGCAGCTTAGTAGCCGGGTTCGGGAATCAGCCCCAGCATTTT.

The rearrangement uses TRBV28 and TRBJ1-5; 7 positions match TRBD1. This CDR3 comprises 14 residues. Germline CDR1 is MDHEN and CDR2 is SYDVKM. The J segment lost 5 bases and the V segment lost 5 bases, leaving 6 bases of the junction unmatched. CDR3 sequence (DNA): TGTGCCAGCAGTCTAGACAGGGCTTATCAGCCCCAGCATTTT. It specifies CASSLDRAYQPQHF.

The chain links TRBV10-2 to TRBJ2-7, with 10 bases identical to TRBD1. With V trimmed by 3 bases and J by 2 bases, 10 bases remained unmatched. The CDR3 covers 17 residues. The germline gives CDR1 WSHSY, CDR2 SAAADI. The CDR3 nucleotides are TGCGCCAGCAGTGATCTCCCCCCGGGACAGGGGCCCTACGAGCAGTACTTC. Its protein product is CASSDLPPGQGPYEQYF.

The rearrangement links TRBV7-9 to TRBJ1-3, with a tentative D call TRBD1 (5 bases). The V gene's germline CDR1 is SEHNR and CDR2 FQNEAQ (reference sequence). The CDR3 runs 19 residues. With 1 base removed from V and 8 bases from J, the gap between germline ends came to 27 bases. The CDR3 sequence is CASSLGALLQGIGRDTIYF. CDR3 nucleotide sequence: TGTGCCAGCAGCTTAGGAGCCTTGTTGCAGGGAATCGGTAGAGACACCATATATTTT.

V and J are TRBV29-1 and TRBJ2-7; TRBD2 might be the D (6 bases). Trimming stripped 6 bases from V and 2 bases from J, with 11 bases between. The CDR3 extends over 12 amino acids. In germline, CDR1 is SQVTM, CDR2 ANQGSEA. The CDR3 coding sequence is TGCAGCGTCGTGGAGGGGACCTACGAGCAGTACTTC. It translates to CSVVEGTYEQYF.

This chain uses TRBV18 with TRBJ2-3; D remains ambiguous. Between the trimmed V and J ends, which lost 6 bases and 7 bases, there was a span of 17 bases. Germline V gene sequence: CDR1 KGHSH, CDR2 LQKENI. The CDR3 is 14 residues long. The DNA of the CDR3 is TGTGCCAGCTCCACCGCTGGTGGCCGTCATACGCAGTATTTT. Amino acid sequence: CASSTAGGRHTQYF.

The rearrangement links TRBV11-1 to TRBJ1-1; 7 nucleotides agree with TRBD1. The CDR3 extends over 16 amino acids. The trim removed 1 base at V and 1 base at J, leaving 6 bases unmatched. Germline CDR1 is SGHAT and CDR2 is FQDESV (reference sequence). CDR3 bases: TGTGCCAGCAGCTTAGTTCCTAGACAGGGGAACACTGAAGCTTTCTTT. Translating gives CASSLVPRQGNTEAFF.

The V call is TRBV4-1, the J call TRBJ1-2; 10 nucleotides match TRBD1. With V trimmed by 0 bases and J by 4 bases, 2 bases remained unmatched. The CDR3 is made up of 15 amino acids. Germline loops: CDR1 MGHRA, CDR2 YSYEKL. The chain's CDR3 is CASSQDRTGGYGYTF. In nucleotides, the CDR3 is TGCGCCAGCAGCCAAGACCGGACAGGGGGCTATGGCTACACCTTC.

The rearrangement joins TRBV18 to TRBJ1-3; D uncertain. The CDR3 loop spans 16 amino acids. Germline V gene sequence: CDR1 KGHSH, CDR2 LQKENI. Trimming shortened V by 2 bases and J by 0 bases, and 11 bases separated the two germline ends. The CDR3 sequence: CASSPNPKSSGNTIYF. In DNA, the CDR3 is TGTGCCAGCTCACCAAATCCCAAGAGCTCTGGAAACACCATATATTTT.

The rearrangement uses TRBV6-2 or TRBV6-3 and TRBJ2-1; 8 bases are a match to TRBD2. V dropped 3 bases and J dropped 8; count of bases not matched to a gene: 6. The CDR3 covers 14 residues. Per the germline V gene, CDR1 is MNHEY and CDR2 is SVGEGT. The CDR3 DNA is TGTGCCAGCAGTTATGCGGGGGGTATCGATGAGCAGTTCTTC. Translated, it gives CASSYAGGIDEQFF.

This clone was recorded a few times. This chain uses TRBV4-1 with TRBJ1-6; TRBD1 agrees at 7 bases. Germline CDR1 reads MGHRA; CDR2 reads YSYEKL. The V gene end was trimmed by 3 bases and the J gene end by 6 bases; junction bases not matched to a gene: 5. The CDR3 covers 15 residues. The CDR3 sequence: CASSHQWDSNSPLHF. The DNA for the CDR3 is TGCGCCAGCAGCCACCAATGGGACAGTAATTCACCCCTCCACTTT.